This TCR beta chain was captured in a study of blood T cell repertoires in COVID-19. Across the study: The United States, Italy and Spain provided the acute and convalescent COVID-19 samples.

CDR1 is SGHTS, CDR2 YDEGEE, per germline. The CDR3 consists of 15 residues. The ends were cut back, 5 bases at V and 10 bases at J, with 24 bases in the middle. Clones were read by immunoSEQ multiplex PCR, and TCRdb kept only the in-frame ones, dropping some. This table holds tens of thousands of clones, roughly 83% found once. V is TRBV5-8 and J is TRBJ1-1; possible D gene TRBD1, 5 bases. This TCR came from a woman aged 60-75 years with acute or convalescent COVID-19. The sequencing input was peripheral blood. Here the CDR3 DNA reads TGTGCCAGCAGTTTAACAGCTCAGGGAAAGGGAACAGCTTTCTTT. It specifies CASSLTAQGKGTAFF. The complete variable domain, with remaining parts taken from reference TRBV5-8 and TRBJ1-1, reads EAGVTQSPTHLIKTRGQQATLRCSPISGHTSVYWYQQALGLGLQFLLWYDEGEERNRGNFPPRFSGRQFPNYSSELNVNALELEDSALYLCASSLTAQGKGTAFFGQGTRLTVV.